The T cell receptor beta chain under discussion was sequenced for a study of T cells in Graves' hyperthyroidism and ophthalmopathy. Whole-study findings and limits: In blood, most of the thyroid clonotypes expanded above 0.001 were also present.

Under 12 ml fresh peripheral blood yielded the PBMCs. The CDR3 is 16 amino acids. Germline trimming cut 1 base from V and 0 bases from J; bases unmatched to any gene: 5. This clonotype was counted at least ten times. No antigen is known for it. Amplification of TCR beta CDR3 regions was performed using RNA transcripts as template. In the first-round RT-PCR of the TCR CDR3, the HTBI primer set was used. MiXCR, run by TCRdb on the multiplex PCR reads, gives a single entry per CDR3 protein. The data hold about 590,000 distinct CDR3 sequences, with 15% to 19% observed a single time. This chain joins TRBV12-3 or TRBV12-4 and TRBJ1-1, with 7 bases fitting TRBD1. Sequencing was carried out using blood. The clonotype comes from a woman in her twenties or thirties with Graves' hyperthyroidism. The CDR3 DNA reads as TGTGCCAGCAGTTTAGGCACAGGGGTCATGAACACTGAAGCTTTCTTT. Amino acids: CASSLGTGVMNTEAFF.